The sample holds a few counts of the clone carrying this T cell receptor (beta chain). In the authors' workflow: Estimates of nucleated cell counts were drawn from the amplification of reference gene primers. Profiling relied on immunoSEQ multiplex PCR, and the TCRdb table lists in-frame clones only, not all of them. That table supplies the V and J calls and clone size; D and trimming were determined from the DNA. The sample has 300,000 to 450,000 clones; more than 80% are singletons. This sample is part of a study of blood T cell repertoires in COVID-19. Study context: Italy, Spain and the United States were the sources of the convalescent and acute COVID-19 samples. PBMCs, B-cell-depleted T cells, or T cells provided the cDNA or gDNA that made up the material.

This CDR3 contains 17 residues. Germline CDR1 is SGHRS and CDR2 is YFSETQ. The J segment lost 8 bases and the V segment lost 4 bases, leaving 9 bases of the junction unmatched. Participant reports of clinical history set cohort assignment. The V and J genes are TRBV5-1 and TRBJ2-1, with TRBD2 matching 16 bases. The sample comprised PBMCs or T cells enriched from blood (not recorded which). This clonotype was sampled from a young man who had recovered from COVID-19. In nucleotides, the CDR3 is TGCGCCAGCAGCCGGGGGACTAGCGGGAGGGCCCGGGATGAGCAGTTCTTC. Translating gives CASSRGTSGRARDEQFF. The full variable domain, in which reference TRBV5-1 and TRBJ2-1 provide the parts outside the CDR3, is KAGVTQTPRYLIKTRGQQVTLSCSPISGHRSVSWYQQTPGQGLQFLFEYFSETQRNKGNFPGRFSGRQFSNSRSEMNVSTLELGDSALYLCASSRGTSGRARDEQFFGPGTRLTVL.